The rows below give T cell receptor beta chains drawn from one sample of a study of blood T cells in healthy people across ages. TCRdb independently ran MiXCR on the 5' RACE reads; one entry per CDR3 protein. The sample carries around 870,000 distinct CDR3 sequences, more than 25% recorded once. Source material: blood. The receptors come from a woman older than 75 in good health. The CDR3 runs from the conserved cysteine through the conserved F or W. D genes are given only for firm matches. Part of the rows lack a size; the others show once, few, many or a class for expanded clones.

CDR3aa,CDR3nt,abundance,d_gene,v_gene,j_gene,len
CSARGGAGGPNTEAFF,TGCAGTGCTAGAGGCGGCGCAGGGGGGCCGAACACTGAAGCTTTCTTT,.,TRBD1,TRBV20-1,TRBJ1-1,16
CSAGAGSTTDTQYF,TGCAGTGCCGGAGCCGGGAGCACCACAGATACGCAGTATTTT,many,.,TRBV20-1,TRBJ2-3,14
CASKETTTYEQYF,TGCGCCAGCAAGGAGACTACAACCTACGAGCAGTACTTC,many,.,TRBV5-1,TRBJ2-7,13
CASASSYEQYF,TGTGCCAGCGCGAGCTCCTACGAGCAGTACTTC,many,.,TRBV6-2/TRBV6-3,TRBJ2-7,11
CSARLTSGGRRTTQYF,TGCAGTGCTAGATTAACTAGCGGGGGGAGACGGACTACGCAGTATTTT,many,TRBD2,TRBV20-1,TRBJ2-3,16
CASTQLWGVPYNEQFF,TGTGCCAGCACCCAATTATGGGGGGTCCCCTACAATGAGCAGTTCTTC,many,.,TRBV6-1,TRBJ2-1,16
CATSDHTGGRAAFF,TGTGCCACCAGTGATCATACAGGGGGACGGGCAGCTTTCTTT,.,TRBD1,TRBV24-1,TRBJ1-1,14
CSARDFVGGSNQPQHF,TGCAGTGCTAGAGACTTTGTCGGGGGTAGCAATCAGCCCCAGCATTTT,.,.,TRBV20-1,TRBJ1-5,16
CASSRTSGYQETQYF,TGTGCCAGCAGCCGAACCTCAGGGTACCAAGAGACCCAGTACTTC,many,.,TRBV6-5,TRBJ2-5,15
CASRPTGEGPGELFF,TGTGCCAGCAGACCTACAGGGGAAGGGCCCGGGGAGCTGTTTTTT,.,TRBD1,TRBV6-2/TRBV6-3,TRBJ2-2,15
CASSFTAVEQFF,TGTGCCAGCAGCTTTACAGCGGTTGAGCAGTTCTTC,many,.,TRBV7-9,TRBJ2-1,12
CSAPTVSRYNEQFF,TGCAGTGCTCCGACAGTTTCTCGTTACAATGAGCAGTTCTTC,many,.,TRBV20-1,TRBJ2-1,14
CASSPLRGVGTGELFF,TGTGCCAGCAGTCCTCTGCGGGGGGTAGGGACCGGGGAGCTGTTTTTT,.,TRBD2,TRBV12-3/TRBV12-4,TRBJ2-2,16
CASSQPGQGLQETQYF,TGTGCCAGCAGCCAACCGGGACAGGGACTACAAGAGACCCAGTACTTC,.,TRBD1,TRBV7-3,TRBJ2-5,16
CSASYYGEVSLETQYF,TGCAGTGCTAGTTATTATGGGGAGGTCTCTCTAGAGACCCAGTACTTC,few,.,TRBV20-1,TRBJ2-5,16
CSAKDSQVHTEAFF,TGCAGTGCTAAAGACAGTCAGGTGCACACTGAAGCTTTCTTT,.,.,TRBV20-1,TRBJ1-1,14
CASSVTGGTDTQYF,TGTGCCAGCAGTGTGACAGGGGGCACAGATACGCAGTATTTT,many,TRBD1,TRBV2,TRBJ2-3,14
CSVTLGAEQYF,TGCAGCGTTACACTTGGGGCCGAGCAGTACTTC,many,.,TRBV29-1,TRBJ2-7,11
CASTEQGQGQTQYF,TGTGCCAGCACCGAACAGGGACAGGGACAGACCCAGTACTTC,few,TRBD1,TRBV2,TRBJ2-5,14
CASSPRQGPTLDEAFF,TGTGCCAGCTCCCCGCGACAGGGGCCTACACTGGATGAAGCTTTCTTT,.,TRBD1,TRBV18,TRBJ1-1,16
CASSSARDTDTQYF,TGTGCCAGCAGCTCCGCTCGCGACACAGATACGCAGTATTTT,many,.,TRBV7-2,TRBJ2-3,14
CASRLQTGRSSTGELFF,TGTGCCAGCAGACTGCAAACGGGACGGTCGAGCACCGGGGAGCTGTTTTTT,.,.,TRBV11-2,TRBJ2-2,17
CASYKRGEKETQYF,TGTGCCAGCTACAAGCGGGGCGAGAAAGAGACCCAGTACTTC,many,TRBD2,TRBV18,TRBJ2-5,14
CSAGTGATEAFF,TGCAGTGCTGGGACAGGGGCCACTGAAGCTTTCTTT,.,TRBD1,TRBV20-1,TRBJ1-1,12
CATSRAGAQSTEVFF,TGTGCCACCAGCAGGGCAGGGGCGCAATCTACTGAAGTTTTCTTT,few,.,TRBV15,TRBJ1-1,15
CASSPDRAQLGCTEAFF,TGCGCCAGCAGTCCGGACAGGGCCCAGCTCGGGTGCACTGAAGCTTTCTTT,.,TRBD1,TRBV5-1,TRBJ1-1,17
CASSYSNRLAGASTDTQYF,TGTGCCAGCAGTTACTCGAATCGGCTAGCGGGGGCCAGCACAGATACGCAGTATTTT,many,TRBD2,TRBV6-5,TRBJ2-3,19
CASKGQGQLSYEQYF,TGTGCCAGCAAGGGGCAGGGCCAGCTTTCCTACGAGCAGTACTTC,many,.,TRBV12-3/TRBV12-4,TRBJ2-7,15
CASSSPGRGPDAQYF,TGTGCCAGCAGTTCCCCCGGGAGGGGGCCAGATGCGCAGTATTTT,.,.,TRBV6-2/TRBV6-3,TRBJ2-3,15
CASSQAGVYGYTF,TGCGCCAGCAGCCAAGCAGGGGTATATGGCTACACCTTC,many,.,TRBV4-3,TRBJ1-2,13
CASRGLGGGDNEQFF,TGTGCCAGCAGGGGTCTTGGCGGGGGGGACAATGAGCAGTTCTTC,few,TRBD2,TRBV11-2,TRBJ2-1,15
CASMLQGAGGYTF,TGTGCCAGCATGCTACAGGGGGCAGGGGGCTACACCTTC,.,TRBD1,TRBV2,TRBJ1-2,13
CAWSGGPYNEQFF,TGTGCCTGGAGCGGGGGGCCCTACAATGAGCAGTTCTTC,many,.,TRBV30,TRBJ2-1,13
CASRDRGGEQYF,TGTGCCAGCAGGGACCGGGGTGGAGAGCAGTACTTC,few,.,TRBV6-1,TRBJ2-5,12
CASSLWGGTEAFF,TGTGCCAGCAGTTTATGGGGGGGCACTGAAGCTTTCTTT,.,.,TRBV12-3/TRBV12-4,TRBJ1-1,13
CASRKIRGKDHNEQFF,TGTGCCAGCAGAAAGATCAGGGGAAAGGACCACAATGAGCAGTTCTTC,.,.,TRBV11-2,TRBJ2-1,16
CASSSDQGDTQYF,TGTGCCAGCAGTAGCGACCAAGGAGATACGCAGTATTTT,once,.,TRBV6-5,TRBJ2-3,13
CASSLSPTGQGATDTQYF,TGTGCCAGCAGCTTATCCCCCACTGGACAGGGGGCCACAGATACGCAGTATTTT,.,TRBD1,TRBV11-2,TRBJ2-3,18
CASSEPQQFF,TGTGCCAGCAGTGAACCTCAGCAGTTCTTC,many,.,TRBV6-1,TRBJ2-1,10
CASSKRYGTEAFF,TGTGCCAGCAGCAAAAGGTATGGCACTGAAGCTTTCTTT,.,.,TRBV7-2,TRBJ1-1,13
CASSSSGRVGTEAFF,TGTGCCAGCAGTTCGAGTGGGAGGGTCGGTACTGAAGCTTTCTTT,.,.,TRBV6-5,TRBJ1-1,15
CASTRQGSSYEQYF,TGTGCCAGCACCCGACAGGGAAGCTCCTACGAGCAGTACTTC,many,TRBD1,TRBV6-1,TRBJ2-7,14